This T cell receptor (beta chain) is from a study of T cells in localized non-small cell lung cancer. Worth noting for this clone: Antigen specificity is unknown.

TCRdb's copy holds only in-frame clones and misses some; the assay was immunoSEQ multiplex PCR. The sample lists about 26,000 clones; approximately 85% were seen once. Study-wide results and caveats: Turning up in adjacent lung were a median approximately 60 of the top 100 tumor clones. Clonality peaked in uninvolved adjacent lung rather than tumor. The study linked higher blood T cell density to longer overall survival. Analysis by sequencing included only one tumor region, so heterogeneity remains possible.

V dropped 6 bases and J dropped 2; count of bases not matched to a gene: 7. From germline, CDR1 is MNHNY and CDR2 SVGAGI (reference sequence). The CDR3 contains 15 residues. The V gene is TRBV6-6, the J gene TRBJ1-3; 7 nucleotides line up with TRBD1. This TCR derives from a woman aged 35 to 70 with stage I lung adenocarcinoma. Sample: peripheral blood, taken before any cancer treatment. The CDR3 spells CASRQGLDTGNTIYF. CDR3 coding DNA: TGTGCCAGCAGACAGGGGCTAGATACTGGAAACACCATATATTTT.